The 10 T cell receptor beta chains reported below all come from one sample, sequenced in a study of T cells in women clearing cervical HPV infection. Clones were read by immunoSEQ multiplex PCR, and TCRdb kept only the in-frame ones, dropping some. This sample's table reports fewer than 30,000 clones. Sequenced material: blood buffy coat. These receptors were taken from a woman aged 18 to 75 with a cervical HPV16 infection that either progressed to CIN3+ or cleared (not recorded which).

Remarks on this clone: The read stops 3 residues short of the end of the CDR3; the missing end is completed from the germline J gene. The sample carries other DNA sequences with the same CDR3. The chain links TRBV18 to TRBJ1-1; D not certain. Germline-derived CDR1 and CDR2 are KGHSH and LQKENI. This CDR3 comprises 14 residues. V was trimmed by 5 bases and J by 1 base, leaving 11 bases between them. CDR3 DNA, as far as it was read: TGTGCCAGCTCAAGTGAAGGGCAGAACACTGAA. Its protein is CASSSEGQNTE. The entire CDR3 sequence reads CASSSEGQNTEAFF. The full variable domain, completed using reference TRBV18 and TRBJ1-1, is NAGVMQNPRHLVRRRGQEARLRCSPMKGHSHVYWYRQLPEEGLKFMVYLQKENIIDESGMPKERFSAEFPKEGPSILRIQQVVRGDSAAYFCASSSEGQNTEAFFGQGTRLTVV.

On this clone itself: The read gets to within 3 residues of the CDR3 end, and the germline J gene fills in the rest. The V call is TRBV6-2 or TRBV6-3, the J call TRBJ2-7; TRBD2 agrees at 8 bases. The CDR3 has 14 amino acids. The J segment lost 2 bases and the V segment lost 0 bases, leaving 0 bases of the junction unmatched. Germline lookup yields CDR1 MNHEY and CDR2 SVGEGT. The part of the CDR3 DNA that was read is TGTGCCAGCAGTTACTCGACTAGCGCCTACGAG. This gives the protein CASSYSTSAYE. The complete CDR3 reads CASSYSTSAYEQYF.

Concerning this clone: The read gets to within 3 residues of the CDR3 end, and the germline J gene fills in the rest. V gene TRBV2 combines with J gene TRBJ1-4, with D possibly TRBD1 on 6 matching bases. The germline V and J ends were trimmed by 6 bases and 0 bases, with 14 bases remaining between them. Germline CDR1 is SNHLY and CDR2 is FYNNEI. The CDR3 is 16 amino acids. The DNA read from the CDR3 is TGTGCCAGCAGCCAAGGACAGAGTGCAACTAATGAAAAA. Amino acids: CASSQGQSATNEK. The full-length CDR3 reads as CASSQGQSATNEKLFF.

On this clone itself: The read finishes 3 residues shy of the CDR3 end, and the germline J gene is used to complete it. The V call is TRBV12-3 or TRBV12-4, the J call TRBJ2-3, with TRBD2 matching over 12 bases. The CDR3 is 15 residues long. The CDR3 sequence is CASSLTSGSGETQYF. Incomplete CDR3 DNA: TGTGCCAGCAGCCTGACTAGCGGGAGTGGGGAGACG.

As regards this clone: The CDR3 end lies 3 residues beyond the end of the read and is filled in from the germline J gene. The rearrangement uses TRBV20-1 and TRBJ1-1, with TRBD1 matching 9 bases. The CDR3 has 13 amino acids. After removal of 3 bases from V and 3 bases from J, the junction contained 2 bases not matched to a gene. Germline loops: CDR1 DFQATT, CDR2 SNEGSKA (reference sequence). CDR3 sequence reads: CSASWDRDTEAFF. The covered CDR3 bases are TGCAGTGCTAGTTGGGACAGGGACACTGAA.

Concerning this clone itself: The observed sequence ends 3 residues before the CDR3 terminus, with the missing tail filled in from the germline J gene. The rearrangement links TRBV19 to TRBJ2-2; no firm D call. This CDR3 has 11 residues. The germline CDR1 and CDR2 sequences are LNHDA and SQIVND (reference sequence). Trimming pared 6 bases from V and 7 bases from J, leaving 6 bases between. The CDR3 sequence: CASSVSGELFF. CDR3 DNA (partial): TGTGCCAGTAGCGTTAGCGGGGAG.

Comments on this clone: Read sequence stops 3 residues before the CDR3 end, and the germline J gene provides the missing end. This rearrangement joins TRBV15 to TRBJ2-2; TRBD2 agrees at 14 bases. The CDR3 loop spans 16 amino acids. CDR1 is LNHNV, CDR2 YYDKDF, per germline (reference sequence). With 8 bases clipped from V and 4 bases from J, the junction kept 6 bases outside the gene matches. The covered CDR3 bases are TGTGCCACCGGGACTAGCGGGAGTTGGAGCACCGGGGAG. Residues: CATGTSGSWSTGE. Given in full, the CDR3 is CATGTSGSWSTGELFF.

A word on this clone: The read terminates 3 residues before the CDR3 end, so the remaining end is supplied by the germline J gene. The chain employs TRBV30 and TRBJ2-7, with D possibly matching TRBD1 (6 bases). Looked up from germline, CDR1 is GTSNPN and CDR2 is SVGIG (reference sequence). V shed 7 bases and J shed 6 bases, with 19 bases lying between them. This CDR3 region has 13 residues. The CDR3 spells CASTGTQHSEQYF. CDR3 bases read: TGTGCCTCGACCGGGACACAGCATAGCGAG.

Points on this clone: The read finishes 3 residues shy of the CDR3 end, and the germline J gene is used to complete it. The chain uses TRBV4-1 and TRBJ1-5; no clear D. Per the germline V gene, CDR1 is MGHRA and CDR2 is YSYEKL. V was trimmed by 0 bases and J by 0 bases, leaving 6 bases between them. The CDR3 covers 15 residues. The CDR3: CASSQEGYSNQPQHF. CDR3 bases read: TGCGCCAGCAGCCAAGAAGGTTATAGCAATCAGCCC.

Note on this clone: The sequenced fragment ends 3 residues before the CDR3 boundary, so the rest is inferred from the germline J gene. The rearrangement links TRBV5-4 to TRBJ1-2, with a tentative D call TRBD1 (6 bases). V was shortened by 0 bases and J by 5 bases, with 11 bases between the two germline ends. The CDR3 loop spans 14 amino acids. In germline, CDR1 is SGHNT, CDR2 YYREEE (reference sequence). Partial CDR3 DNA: TGTGCCAGCAGCTTGGCCCCAGGGGAGTATGGC. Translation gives CASSLAPGEYG. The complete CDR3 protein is CASSLAPGEYGYTF.